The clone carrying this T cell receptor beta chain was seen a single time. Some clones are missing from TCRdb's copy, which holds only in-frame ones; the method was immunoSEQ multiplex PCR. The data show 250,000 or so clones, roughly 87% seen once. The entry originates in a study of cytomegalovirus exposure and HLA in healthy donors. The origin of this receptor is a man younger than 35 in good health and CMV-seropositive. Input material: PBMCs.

In DNA form, the CDR3 reads TGCGCCAGCAGCTCATTGGAGCCCTCCAATGAGCAGTTCTTC. Amino acid sequence: CASSSLEPSNEQFF. V gene TRBV5-1 combines with J gene TRBJ2-1; D is undetermined. Trimming removed 3 bases from V and 6 bases from J, with 13 bases in between. Germline CDR1 and CDR2: SGHRS and YFSETQ. CDR3 length: 14 amino acids.